The present T cell receptor beta chain was sequenced within a study of PD-L1 blockade in urothelial cancer. This CDR3 is 13 amino acids long. The junction had 5 bases not matched to a gene; V was cut back by 3 bases and J by 9 bases. CDR1 is SGHRS and CDR2 is YFSETQ in the germline V gene. Time point denoted: peripheral blood 6 weeks after treatment start. The assay was immunoSEQ multiplex PCR, and TCRdb's table has in-frame clones only and misses some. The sample has approximately 93,000 clones; around 78% are singletons. The clonotype was recovered from a man between 70 and 80 years old with urothelial cancer. The source was PBMCs, collected around atezolizumab (anti-PD-L1) treatment. This chain joins TRBV5-1 and TRBJ2-1; 8 bases align to TRBD1. The CDR3 sequence: CASSSGQGFEQFF. CDR3 nucleotides: TGCGCCAGCAGCTCAGGACAGGGTTTTGAGCAGTTCTTC.